These 6 T cell receptor beta chains were all obtained from the same sample, sequenced in a study of T cells in Graves' hyperthyroidism and ophthalmopathy. Amplified regions were TCR beta CDR3 sequences from RNA transcripts. TCR CDR3 regions were first amplified by RT-PCR with HTBI primers. One entry per CDR3 protein, called by TCRdb with MiXCR from the multiplex PCR reads. The repertoire has under 600,000 distinct CDR3 sequences, 16% of them found once; the top ten carry under 3.5%. Sequencing was done on a sample of blood. The receptors come from a woman aged 40 to 50 with Graves' ophthalmopathy.

This clonotype was counted many times. The genes are TRBV6-8 and TRBJ2-5; 16 nucleotides align to TRBD2. J was trimmed by 6 bases and V by 8 bases; bases with no gene match: 18. The CDR3 is 19 residues long. Germline lookup yields CDR1 MNHGY and CDR2 SAAAGT. The CDR3 sequence is CASFPGPGLAGGPAQTQYF. As DNA, the CDR3 is TGTGCCAGCTTTCCAGGTCCGGGACTAGCGGGGGGGCCGGCGCAGACCCAGTACTTC.

This clonotype was seen a handful of times. The genes are TRBV3-1 and TRBJ2-4, with D hard to call. V was shortened by 4 bases and J by 5 bases, with 12 bases between the two germline ends. Germline values: CDR1 LGHDT, CDR2 YNNKEL (reference sequence). The length of the CDR3 is 14 residues. CDR3 protein: CASSLRPQENIQYF. CDR3 nucleotides: TGTGCCAGCAGCCTTCGGCCCCAGGAAAACATTCAGTACTTC.

This clonotype was recorded many times. J is TRBJ1-2 and V is TRBV28, with D possibly TRBD1 on 6 matching bases. V lost 6 bases, J lost 4 bases, and 15 bases lay in between. This CDR3 spans 14 amino acids. Germline V gene sequence: CDR1 MDHEN, CDR2 SYDVKM. Here the CDR3 reads CASSPPLDSYGYTF. The CDR3 nucleotides are TGTGCCAGCAGCCCACCCTTGGACAGCTATGGCTACACCTTC.

The genes are TRBV11-2 and TRBJ2-7; D is unclear. V shed 5 bases and J shed 9 bases, with 14 bases lying between them. The CDR3 has 12 residues. CDR1 and CDR2 (germline): SGHAT, FQNNGV. Here the CDR3 DNA reads TGTGCCAGCAGCAATCAGTATTTCGTGCAGTACTTC. This translates into CASSNQYFVQYF.

This chain connects TRBV15 to TRBJ2-5, with TRBD2 matching over 8 bases. Per germline, CDR1 LNHNV and CDR2 YYDKDF (reference sequence). This CDR3 has 14 amino acids. J was trimmed by 4 bases and V by 0 bases; bases with no gene match: 1. CDR3 protein: CATSRDSGGETQYF. The CDR3 DNA reads TGTGCCACCAGCAGAGACAGCGGGGGAGAGACCCAGTACTTC.

This clonotype was counted at least ten times. This chain uses TRBV7-6 with TRBJ1-5, with D unclear. Germline V CDR1 and CDR2: SGHVS, FNYEAQ. Trimming took off 5 bases at V and 4 bases at J, with 12 bases between the two ends. This CDR3 is built from 14 residues. CDR3: CASSREAINQPQHF. CDR3 in DNA: TGTGCCAGCAGCCGGGAGGCAATTAATCAGCCCCAGCATTTT.